The present T cell receptor (beta chain) was sequenced within a study of post-analysis software for immune sequencing data. Whole-study results and caveats: When the samples were clustered directly with F measure, those that had been prepared in the same batch showed strong co-clustering. With TRBV5-6, TRBV5-1 and TRBV20-1 included, about five TRBV segments were more frequent in patients than in controls.

Concerning this clonotype itself: Its antigen remains unknown.

This CDR3 spans 15 amino acids. Trimming at V came to 7 bases and at J to 5 bases, leaving 10 bases not matched to a gene. Germline values: CDR1 MNHEY, CDR2 SMNVEV (reference sequence). Unique molecular identifiers were carried by the TCR beta cDNA libraries. Between roughly 0.9 and 11 million T cells gave rise to hundreds of thousands of cDNA molecules. Using its own MiXCR run on the PCR reads, TCRdb lists one record per CDR3 protein. The sample carries 740,000 or so distinct CDR3 sequences, around 53% recorded once. This chain joins TRBV27 and TRBJ1-1; 10 bases align to TRBD1. The sequence derives from a girl aged 10 to 17 with multiple sclerosis. Source material: blood. CDR3 residues: CASTRTGGEGTEAFF. The CDR3 coding sequence is TGTGCCAGCACCCGGACAGGGGGGGAAGGTACTGAAGCTTTCTTT.